The 19 T cell receptor beta chains below were found in one sample sequenced in a study of beta chain features in type 1 diabetes. Study-wide results and caveats: Among all four CD4+ subsets, Type 1 diabetes patients had TCRB CDR3s that were moderately but significantly shorter.

Expressed TCRB transcripts were sequenced after all isolated RNA was converted to cDNA. Libraries were prepared by immunoSEQ multiplex PCR; TCRdb keeps only in-frame clonotypes and omits some of them. This sample has 300,000 to 450,000 clones, with 8.5% to 10% found just once. No antigen has been identified for these receptors. The sequencing input was central memory CD4+ T cells from blood. These receptors all stem from a man younger than 45 with type 1 diabetes.

This clone was seen at least ten times. Other DNA sequences in the same sample also yield this CDR3. J is TRBJ2-1 and V is TRBV6-6; 11 bases match TRBD2. After removal of 5 bases from V and 4 bases from J, the junction contained 4 bases not matched to a gene. This CDR3 comprises 15 residues. CDR1 and CDR2 (germline): MNHNY, SVGAGI (reference sequence). The CDR3 sequence is CASSLAGGGYNEQFF. Written as DNA, the CDR3 is TGTGCCAGCAGTCTAGCGGGAGGAGGATACAATGAGCAGTTCTTC.

This clone was found a few times. This chain links TRBV11-1 with TRBJ2-5, with D possibly being TRBD1 (6 bases). Germline CDR1 is SGHAT and CDR2 is FQDESV (reference sequence). The germline V and J ends were trimmed by 1 base and 4 bases, with 10 bases remaining between them. The CDR3 runs to 14 residues. CDR3 loop: CASSLEQGGETQYF. In DNA, the CDR3 is TGTGCCAGCAGCTTAGAACAGGGCGGAGAGACCCAGTACTTC.

This clone was observed a handful of times. The chain employs TRBV10-3 and TRBJ2-7; D possibly corresponds to TRBD2 (5 bases). Trimming removed 6 bases from V and 2 bases from J, with 11 bases in between. Per the germline V gene, CDR1 is ENHRY and CDR2 is SYGVKD. CDR3 length equals 13 residues. The DNA of the CDR3 is TGTGCCATCAGCCTCGGGATTACCTACGAGCAGTACTTC. Amino acid sequence: CAISLGITYEQYF.

This clone was seen repeatedly, ten times or more. Other DNA sequences in the sample encode the same CDR3. V and J are TRBV4-3 and TRBJ2-5; D remains ambiguous. The CDR3 loop spans 13 amino acids. V lost 4 bases to trimming and J lost 0 bases, with 6 bases between them. Germline values: CDR1 LGHNA, CDR2 YSLEER. The CDR3 DNA reads TGCGCCAGCAGCCTCACGGACCAAGAGACCCAGTACTTC. Its protein is CASSLTDQETQYF.

The chain employs TRBV5-1 and TRBJ2-2; D is possibly TRBD1 (6 bases). Germline CDR1 SGHRS, CDR2 YFSETQ. The CDR3 sequence is 16 residues long. The germline V and J ends were trimmed by 0 bases and 0 bases, with 9 bases remaining between them. In DNA form, the CDR3 reads TGCGCCAGCAGCTTGGTAGGGGGATCGAACACCGGGGAGCTGTTTTTT. This translates into CASSLVGGSNTGELFF.

Only a few counts were recorded for this clone. The chain uses TRBV5-1 and TRBJ2-5; possibly TRBD2 for D (6 bases). Per the germline V gene, CDR1 is SGHRS and CDR2 is YFSETQ. CDR3 size: 15 residues. V lost 1 base to trimming and J lost 1 base, with 11 bases between them. Here the CDR3 reads CASSLREAAQETQYF. CDR3 sequence (DNA): TGCGCCAGCAGCTTGAGGGAGGCCGCCCAAGAGACCCAGTACTTC.

The V call is TRBV6-1, the J call TRBJ1-5, with a tentative D call TRBD1 (5 bases). The length of the CDR3 is 13 residues. V lost 5 bases to trimming and J lost 7 bases, with 12 bases between them. CDR1 MNHNS and CDR2 SASEGT come from the germline V gene. CDR3 in DNA: TGTGCCAGCAGTTCCCAGGGTTGGCAGCCCCAGCATTTT. Translated: CASSSQGWQPQHF.

This clone was seen more than once but under ten times. V is TRBV6-1 and J is TRBJ1-2; 8 bases are a match to TRBD1. The V segment lost 6 bases and the J segment 0 bases; nucleotides outside the gene matches: 3. This CDR3 is built from 14 residues. CDR1 and CDR2 from the germline V gene are MNHNS and SASEGT. Here the CDR3 reads CASSDRGPNYGYTF. In nucleotides, the CDR3 is TGTGCCAGCAGCGACAGGGGACCTAACTATGGCTACACCTTC.

This clone turned up a few times. This chain connects TRBV6-6 to TRBJ2-3; 7 bases align to TRBD1. J lost 0 bases, V lost 10 bases, and 13 bases had no gene match. Germline-derived CDR1 and CDR2 are MNHNY and SVGAGI (reference sequence). This CDR3 spans 16 amino acids. CDR3 amino acids: CAIGQGVIPSTDTQYF. CDR3 DNA: TGTGCCATCGGTCAGGGGGTAATTCCTAGCACAGATACGCAGTATTTT.

The V gene is TRBV5-4, the J gene TRBJ1-1; TRBD1 is a possible D gene (6 bases). Germline CDR1 reads SGHNT; CDR2 reads YYREEE (reference sequence). V was cut by 6 bases and J by 0 bases, with 15 bases left in between. The CDR3 runs to 15 residues. CDR3 sequence: CASNPRGGLNTEAFF. DNA for the CDR3: TGTGCCAGCAACCCGAGGGGGGGACTGAACACTGAAGCTTTCTTT.

At least ten counts were recorded for this clone. This sequence joins TRBV7-2 and TRBJ1-1; the D is unclear. V was pared by 2 bases and J by 0 bases, with 7 bases between. CDR3 length: 14 residues. Germline V gives CDR1 SGHTA, CDR2 FQGNSA. DNA of the CDR3: TGTGCCAGCAGCTTAATGAACTTGAACACTGAAGCTTTCTTT. This codes for CASSLMNLNTEAFF. Looking up the rest from reference TRBV7-2 and TRBJ1-1 gives the full variable domain: GAGVSQSPSNKVTEKGKDVELRCDPISGHTALYWYRQSLGQGLEFLIYFQGNSAPDKSGLPSDRFSAERTGGSVSTLTIQRTQQEDSAVYLCASSLMNLNTEAFFGQGTRLTVV.

The chain carries TRBV5-4 and TRBJ2-2, with unresolved D. Germline V gene sequence: CDR1 SGHNT, CDR2 YYREEE (reference sequence). V gave up 4 bases and J gave up 7 bases, with 8 bases separating them. The CDR3 consists of 12 residues. CDR3 bases: TGTGCCAGCAGCCCAATAAACGGGGAGCTGTTTTTT. It is translated as CASSPINGELFF.

This chain links TRBV20-1 with TRBJ2-3; D not certain. There are 11 residues in the CDR3. Trimming left V 4 bases short and J 1 base short, with 3 bases between. In germline, CDR1 is DFQATT, CDR2 SNEGSKA (reference sequence). CDR3 nucleotide sequence: TGCAGTGCTATTGGCACAGATACGCAGTATTTT. Its translation is CSAIGTDTQYF.

This clone was picked up many times. This rearrangement joins TRBV4-1 to TRBJ2-1; 15 positions match TRBD2. Losses at the gene ends were 0 bases for V and 5 bases for J; bases not matched to a gene: 8. Per germline, CDR1 MGHRA and CDR2 YSYEKL. The CDR3 is 19 amino acids. The CDR3 region is CASSQDRTSGRAADNEQFF. The CDR3 DNA sequence: TGCGCCAGCAGCCAAGATCGGACTAGCGGGAGGGCAGCAGACAATGAGCAGTTCTTC.

This clone appeared a few times. The rearrangement uses TRBV19 and TRBJ1-2, with 7 nucleotides matching TRBD1. The germline V gene encodes CDR1 LNHDA and CDR2 SQIVND (reference sequence). The CDR3 is made up of 15 amino acids. The trim removed 3 bases at V and 5 bases at J, leaving 9 bases unmatched. In DNA form, the CDR3 reads TGTGCCAGTAGTATGCCCCAGGGGGTCTGGTATGGCTACACCTTC. Amino acid sequence: CASSMPQGVWYGYTF.

There are a few counts of this clone. The rearrangement joins TRBV28 to TRBJ2-7; D possibly matches TRBD1 or TRBD2 (5 bases each). Trimming removed 1 base from V and 6 bases from J, with 7 bases in between. Looked up from germline, CDR1 is MDHEN and CDR2 is SYDVKM. This CDR3 comprises 12 residues. CDR3 sequence: CASSLFGGEQYF. For the CDR3, the DNA is TGTGCCAGCAGTTTATTTGGGGGCGAGCAGTACTTC.

The sample holds a few counts of this clone. The J gene is TRBJ2-7, the V gene TRBV4-3; 7 positions agree with TRBD1. Germline CDR1 and CDR2: LGHNA and YSLEER. Trimming cost V 1 base and J 0 bases; bases outside gene matches: 3. There are 15 residues in the CDR3. CDR3 residues: CASSQGTGYSYEQYF. DNA of the CDR3: TGCGCCAGCAGCCAAGGGACAGGATACTCCTACGAGCAGTACTTC.

The chain couples TRBV9 to TRBJ2-5; D is unresolved. V lost 3 bases, J lost 5 bases, and 11 bases lay in between. The CDR3 extends over 13 amino acids. Germline lookup yields CDR1 SGDLS and CDR2 YYNGEE. The CDR3 DNA sequence: TGTGCCAGCAGCGCTGACAATACCGAGACCCAGTACTTC. Translation gives CASSADNTETQYF.

This clone was recorded at least ten times. The CDR3 bases are TGTGCCAGCAGGGAACCGTCGGATACGCAGTATTTT. Translation gives CASREPSDTQYF. The chain recombines TRBV28 with TRBJ2-3; D not resolved. With 6 bases removed from V and 6 bases from J, the gap between germline ends came to 10 bases. The germline gives CDR1 MDHEN, CDR2 SYDVKM. This CDR3 has 12 residues.